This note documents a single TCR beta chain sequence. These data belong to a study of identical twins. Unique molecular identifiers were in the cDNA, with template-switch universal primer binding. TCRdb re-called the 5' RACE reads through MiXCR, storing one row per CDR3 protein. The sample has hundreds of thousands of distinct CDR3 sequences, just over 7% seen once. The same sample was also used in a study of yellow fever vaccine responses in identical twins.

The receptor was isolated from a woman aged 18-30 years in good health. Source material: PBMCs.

The CDR3 loop is CATSESDRGDGYTF. The CDR3 DNA is TGTGCCACCAGTGAATCGGACAGGGGGGATGGCTACACCTTC. V gene TRBV24-1 combines with J gene TRBJ1-2; 10 bases map to TRBD1. V lost 4 bases, J lost 6 bases, and 4 bases stayed unmatched. The CDR3 sequence is 14 residues long. CDR1 is KGHDR, CDR2 SFDVKD, per germline.